The 2 T cell receptor beta chains below come from one sample, sequenced in a study of blood T cell repertoires in COVID-19. TCRdb's copy holds only in-frame clones and misses some; the assay was immunoSEQ multiplex PCR. This table has about 200,000 clones, approximately 84% appearing once. The specimen sequenced was peripheral blood. The receptors originated from a human donor with acute or convalescent COVID-19. The donor label of this sample is uncertain.

This clone was picked up a small number of times. This chain connects TRBV2 to TRBJ1-5, with D maybe TRBD1 (6 bases). This CDR3 has 13 residues. V was cut by 6 bases and J by 4 bases, with 10 bases left in between. Germline CDR1 SNHLY, CDR2 FYNNEI. CDR3: CASRGQPNQPQHF. CDR3 nucleotide sequence: TGTGCCAGCAGAGGACAGCCAAATCAGCCCCAGCATTTT. The entire variable domain, with the rest obtained from reference TRBV2 and TRBJ1-5, is as follows: EPEVTQTPSHQVTQMGQEVILRCVPISNHLYFYWYRQILGQKVEFLVSFYNNEISEKSEIFDDQFSVERPDGSNFTLKIRSTKLEDSAMYFCASRGQPNQPQHFGDGTRLSIL.

The J gene is TRBJ2-1, the V gene TRBV29-1; 11 nucleotides align to TRBD1. V trimming: 0 bases; J trimming: 7 bases; junction bases outside the gene matches: 14. Germline V gene sequence: CDR1 SQVTM, CDR2 ANQGSEA. There are 18 residues in the CDR3. The CDR3 loop is CSVEDLPGSGTGGNEQFF. The CDR3 region has the DNA TGCAGCGTTGAAGATCTCCCTGGATCGGGGACAGGGGGGAATGAGCAGTTCTTC.